A selection of T cell receptor beta chains follows, all from one sample in a study of siplizumab effects on memory and regulatory T cells. Only in-frame clones appear in the TCRdb table, and some are missing; sequencing was by immunoSEQ multiplex PCR. Altogether some 65,000 clones are present, over 80% being singletons, with the ten largest covering 1.7%. Sequenced material: Tregs sorted from blood. The receptors derive from a human donor in good health. Each CDR3 is given with its conserved first and last residue. The D gene is left open where the match is weak. Not every row has a clone size; where given, it reads once, few, many or a size class.

j_call | v_call | clone_size | d_call | cdr3_aa | cdr3_nt
TRBJ2-7 | TRBV18 | NA | NA | CASSRGTPEQYF | TGTGCCAGCTCACGCGGGACACCAGAGCAGTACTTC
TRBJ2-2 | TRBV6-1 | NA | NA | CASSVPRPDTGELFF | TGTGCCAGCAGTGTACCGAGGCCCGACACCGGGGAGCTGTTTTTT
TRBJ1-1 | TRBV18 | NA | TRBD1 | CASSADRVNTEAFF | TGTGCCAGCTCAGCGGACAGGGTGAACACTGAAGCTTTCTTT
TRBJ1-2 | TRBV5-1 | NA | TRBD1 | CASSLQQGGYTF | TGCGCCAGCAGCTTGCAACAGGGGGGCTACACCTTC
TRBJ2-7 | TRBV6-1 | NA | NA | CASSEIHRLSYEQYF | TGTGCCAGCAGTGAAATCCACAGGCTCTCCTACGAGCAGTACTTC
TRBJ2-7 | TRBV7-6 | NA | TRBD1 | CASSLQTGTEQYF | TGTGCCAGCAGCCTCCAGACAGGGACCGAGCAGTACTTC
TRBJ1-2 | TRBV29-1 | NA | TRBD1 | CSVRSPPGQGTDSSYGYAF | TGCAGCGTTCGGTCCCCACCGGGACAGGGGACCGACTCGTCCTATGGCTACGCCTTC
TRBJ1-3 | TRBV27 | NA | TRBD1 | CASRGQGENTIYF | TGTGCCAGCAGGGGACAGGGTGAAAACACCATATATTTT
TRBJ2-1 | TRBV15 | NA | TRBD2 | CATSSGGTSYNEQFF | TGTGCCACCAGCTCGGGGGGGACCTCCTACAATGAGCAGTTCTTC
TRBJ1-4 | TRBV10-3 | NA | NA | CAIVQGTGTNEKLFF | TGTGCCATCGTGCAAGGTACGGGAACTAATGAAAAACTGTTTTTT
TRBJ1-5 | TRBV7-8 | NA | NA | CASSLLASHSNQPQHF | TGTGCCAGCAGCTTACTCGCTAGCCATAGCAATCAGCCCCAGCATTTT
TRBJ1-3 | TRBV7-2 | NA | NA | CASSLVSGRGNTIYF | TGTGCCAGCAGCTTAGTTTCGGGGCGAGGAAACACCATATATTTT
TRBJ1-2 | TRBV6-1 | NA | TRBD1 | CASSERTGREYGYTF | TGTGCCAGCAGTGAAAGGACAGGGAGAGAGTATGGCTACACCTTC
TRBJ1-1 | TRBV27 | NA | TRBD1 | CASRRTGVNTEAFF | TGTGCCAGCAGACGGACAGGAGTAAACACTGAAGCTTTCTTT
TRBJ1-1 | TRBV5-1 | NA | NA | CASSTSRHTEAFF | TGCGCCAGCAGCACCTCTCGGCACACTGAAGCTTTCTTT
TRBJ1-6 | TRBV7-8 | NA | NA | CASSLQRQAWNSPLHF | TGTGCCAGCAGCTTGCAGAGACAGGCGTGGAATTCACCCCTCCACTTT
TRBJ2-5 | TRBV14 | once | TRBD2 | CASSQAGGRWSETQYF | TGTGCCAGCAGCCAAGCGGGCGGGAGGTGGAGCGAGACCCAGTACTTC
TRBJ1-1 | TRBV25-1 | NA | NA | CASRTPGGVNTEAFF | TGTGCCAGCAGGACCCCCGGGGGAGTGAACACTGAAGCTTTCTTT
TRBJ1-2 | TRBV7-9 | NA | NA | CASSLSGPNYGYTF | TGTGCCAGCAGCTTAAGTGGACCTAACTATGGCTACACCTTC
TRBJ2-1 | TRBV19 | NA | NA | CASSIEAGINNEQFF | TGTGCCAGTAGTATAGAGGCAGGAATAAACAATGAGCAGTTCTTC
TRBJ2-3 | TRBV19 | NA | NA | CASSMGGPDTQYF | TGTGCCAGTAGTATGGGAGGACCAGATACGCAGTATTTT
TRBJ2-2 | TRBV15 | NA | NA | CATSTRIQGNTGELFF | TGTGCCACCAGCACTCGGATACAGGGAAACACCGGGGAGCTGTTTTTT
TRBJ2-7 | TRBV28 | NA | NA | CASSLAGTQRTYEQYF | TGTGCCAGCAGTCTCGCCGGGACCCAACGCACCTACGAGCAGTACTTC
TRBJ2-7 | TRBV5-5 | NA | NA | CASSLRSSYEQYF | TGTGCCAGCAGCTTGCGGAGCTCCTACGAGCAGTACTTC
TRBJ2-3 | TRBV6-6 | NA | NA | CASSPISSSDTQYF | TGTGCCAGCAGCCCAATTTCTAGCTCAGATACGCAGTATTTT
TRBJ1-5 | TRBV19 | NA | NA | CASADILNQPQHF | TGTGCCAGCGCGGACATCCTAAATCAGCCCCAGCATTTT
TRBJ2-7 | TRBV10-3 | NA | TRBD1 | CAIRSGTGSSYEQYF | TGTGCCATCAGGAGCGGGACAGGGAGCTCCTACGAGCAGTACTTC
TRBJ1-3 | TRBV7-8 | NA | NA | CASTPGQFLSGNTIYF | TGTGCCAGCACGCCCGGACAGTTTCTATCTGGAAACACCATATATTTT
TRBJ1-4 | TRBV6-6 | NA | NA | CASYPGRRSTNEKLFF | TGTGCCAGCTATCCCGGTAGGAGGAGTACTAATGAAAAACTGTTTTTT
TRBJ2-2 | TRBV5-3 | NA | TRBD2 | CARSCGLAGTGELFF | TGTGCCAGAAGCTGTGGACTAGCGGGAACCGGGGAGCTGTTTTTT
TRBJ1-4 | TRBV6-6 | NA | TRBD1 | CASRPGGREKLFF | TGTGCCAGCAGACCAGGGGGGAGAGAAAAACTGTTTTTT
TRBJ2-1 | TRBV30 | NA | TRBD2 | CAWSALGLAIGDEQFF | TGTGCCTGGAGTGCGTTGGGACTAGCCATTGGAGATGAGCAGTTCTTC
TRBJ2-3 | TRBV5-1 | NA | NA | CASSLALKTSTDTQYF | TGCGCCAGCAGCTTGGCCCTCAAAACTAGCACAGATACGCAGTATTTT
TRBJ1-5 | TRBV5-6 | NA | NA | CASSFRRFSNQPQHF | TGTGCCAGCAGCTTTAGACGGTTTAGCAATCAGCCCCAGCATTTT
TRBJ2-1 | TRBV28 | NA | NA | CASSLWAGNEQFF | TGTGCCAGCAGTTTATGGGCCGGGAATGAGCAGTTCTTC
TRBJ2-1 | TRBV14 | NA | TRBD2 | CASSQAVSPAGRYNEQFF | TGTGCCAGCAGCCAAGCTGTCAGCCCAGCGGGAAGATACAATGAGCAGTTCTTC
TRBJ2-1 | TRBV28 | few | NA | CASRGGLPSSYNEQFF | TGTGCCAGCAGGGGGGGACTGCCGAGCTCCTACAATGAGCAGTTCTTC